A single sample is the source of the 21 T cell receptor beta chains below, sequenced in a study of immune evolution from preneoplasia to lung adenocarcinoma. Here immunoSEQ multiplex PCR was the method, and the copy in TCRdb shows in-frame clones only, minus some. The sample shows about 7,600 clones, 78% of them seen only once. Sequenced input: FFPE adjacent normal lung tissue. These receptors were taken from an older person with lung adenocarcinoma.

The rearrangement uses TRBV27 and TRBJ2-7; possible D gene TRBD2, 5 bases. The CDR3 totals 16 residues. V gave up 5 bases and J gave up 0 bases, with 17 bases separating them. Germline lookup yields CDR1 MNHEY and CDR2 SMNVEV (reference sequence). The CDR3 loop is CASSLRGDSSSYEQYF. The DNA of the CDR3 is TGTGCCAGCAGTCTCCGGGGAGACTCAAGCTCCTACGAGCAGTACTTC.

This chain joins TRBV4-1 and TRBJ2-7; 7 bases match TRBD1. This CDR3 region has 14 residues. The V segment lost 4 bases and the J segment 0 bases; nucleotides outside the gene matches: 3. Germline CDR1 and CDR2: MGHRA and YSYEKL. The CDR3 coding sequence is TGCGCCAGCAGCCGTGGGACAGTCTCCTACGAGCAGTACTTC. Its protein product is CASSRGTVSYEQYF.

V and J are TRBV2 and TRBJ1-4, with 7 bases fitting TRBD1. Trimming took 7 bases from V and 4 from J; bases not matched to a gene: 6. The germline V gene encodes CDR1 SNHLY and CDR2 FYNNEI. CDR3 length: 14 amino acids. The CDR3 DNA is TGTGCCAGCAACGACAGGGTGGGTAATGAAAAACTGTTTTTT. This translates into CASNDRVGNEKLFF.

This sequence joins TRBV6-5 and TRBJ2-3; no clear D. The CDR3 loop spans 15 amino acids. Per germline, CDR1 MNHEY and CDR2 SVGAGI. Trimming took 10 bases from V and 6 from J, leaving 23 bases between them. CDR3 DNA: TGTGCCAAGCAGGCGGTGGAAGGTAGTATGGATACGCAGTATTTT. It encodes CAKQAVEGSMDTQYF.

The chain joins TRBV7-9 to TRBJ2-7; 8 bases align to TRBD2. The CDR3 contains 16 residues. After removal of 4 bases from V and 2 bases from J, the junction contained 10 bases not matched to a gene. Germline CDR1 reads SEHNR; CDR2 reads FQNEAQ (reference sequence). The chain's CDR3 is CASSSGGSPFPYEQYF. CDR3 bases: TGTGCCAGCAGCTCGGGGGGGAGCCCATTCCCCTACGAGCAGTACTTC.

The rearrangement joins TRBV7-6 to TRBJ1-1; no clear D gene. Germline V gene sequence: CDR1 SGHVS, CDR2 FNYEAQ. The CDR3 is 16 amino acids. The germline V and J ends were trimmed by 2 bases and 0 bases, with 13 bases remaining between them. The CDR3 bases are TGTGCCAGCAGCTTATCTAGAGGGAGGTTGAACACTGAAGCTTTCTTT. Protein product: CASSLSRGRLNTEAFF.

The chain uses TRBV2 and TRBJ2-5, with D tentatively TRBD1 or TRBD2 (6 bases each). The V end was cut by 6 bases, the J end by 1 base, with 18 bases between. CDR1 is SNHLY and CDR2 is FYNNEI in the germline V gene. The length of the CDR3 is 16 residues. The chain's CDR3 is CASRVSEGGPQETQYF. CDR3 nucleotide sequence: TGTGCCAGCAGAGTGTCGGAGGGGGGCCCCCAAGAGACCCAGTACTTC.

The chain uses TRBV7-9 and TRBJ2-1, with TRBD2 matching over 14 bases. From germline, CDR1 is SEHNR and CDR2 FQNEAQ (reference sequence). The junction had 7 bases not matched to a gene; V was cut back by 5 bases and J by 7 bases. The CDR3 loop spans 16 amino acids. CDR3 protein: CASSLWTSGRTNEQFF. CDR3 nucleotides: TGTGCCAGCAGCCTGTGGACTAGCGGGAGGACGAATGAGCAGTTCTTC.

For the CDR3, the DNA is TGTGCCAGCAGCTTGGCCAGCGGGGGGGACAAAAACATTCAGTACTTC. It yields the protein CASSLASGGDKNIQYF. The V call is TRBV5-4, the J call TRBJ2-4, with 10 bases matching TRBD2. J lost 3 bases, V lost 0 bases, and 3 bases had no gene match. Per the germline V gene, CDR1 is SGHNT and CDR2 is YYREEE (reference sequence). CDR3 length: 16 amino acids. Based on the CDR3 plus reference TRBV5-4 and TRBJ2-4, the full variable domain is ETGVTQSPTHLIKTRGQQVTLRCSSQSGHNTVSWYQQALGQGPQFIFQYYREEENGRGNFPPRFSGLQFPNYSSELNVNALELDDSALYLCASSLASGGDKNIQYFGAGTRLSVL.

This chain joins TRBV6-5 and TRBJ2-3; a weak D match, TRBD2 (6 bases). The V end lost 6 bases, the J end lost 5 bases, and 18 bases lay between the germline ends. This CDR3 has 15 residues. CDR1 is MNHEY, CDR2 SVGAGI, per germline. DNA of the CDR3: TGTGCCAGCAGACCCGGACTATTTTCAGGAGATACGCAGTATTTT. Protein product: CASRPGLFSGDTQYF.

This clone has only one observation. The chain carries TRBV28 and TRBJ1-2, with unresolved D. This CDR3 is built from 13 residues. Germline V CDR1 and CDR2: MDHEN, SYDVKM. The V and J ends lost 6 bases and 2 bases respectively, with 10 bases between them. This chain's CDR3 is CASRPGLNYGYTF. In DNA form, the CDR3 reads TGTGCCAGCAGGCCCGGTTTAAACTATGGCTACACCTTC.

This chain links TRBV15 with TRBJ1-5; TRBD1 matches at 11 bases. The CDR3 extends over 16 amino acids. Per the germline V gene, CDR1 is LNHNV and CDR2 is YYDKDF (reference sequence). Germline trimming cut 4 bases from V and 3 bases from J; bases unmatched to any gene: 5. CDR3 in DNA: TGTGCCACCAGCACGCGGACAGGGGGCTACAATCAGCCCCAGCATTTT. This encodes CATSTRTGGYNQPQHF.

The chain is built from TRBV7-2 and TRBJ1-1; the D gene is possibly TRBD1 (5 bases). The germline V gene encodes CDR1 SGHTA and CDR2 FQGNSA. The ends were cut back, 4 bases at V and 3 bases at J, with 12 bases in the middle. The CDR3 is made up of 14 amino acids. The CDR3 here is CASSSLGGDTEAFF. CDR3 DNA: TGTGCCAGCAGCTCGCTGGGAGGGGACACTGAAGCTTTCTTT. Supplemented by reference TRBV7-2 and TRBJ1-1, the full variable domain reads GAGVSQSPSNKVTEKGKDVELRCDPISGHTALYWYRQSLGQGLEFLIYFQGNSAPDKSGLPSDRFSAERTGGSVSTLTIQRTQQEDSAVYLCASSSLGGDTEAFFGQGTRLTVV.

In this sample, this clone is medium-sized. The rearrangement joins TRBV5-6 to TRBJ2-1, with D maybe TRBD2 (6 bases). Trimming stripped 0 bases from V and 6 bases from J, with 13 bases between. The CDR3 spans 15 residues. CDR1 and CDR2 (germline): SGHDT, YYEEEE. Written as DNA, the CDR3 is TGTGCCAGCAGCTTGGGGGGCACCGGGGGCAATGAGCAGTTCTTC. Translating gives CASSLGGTGGNEQFF.

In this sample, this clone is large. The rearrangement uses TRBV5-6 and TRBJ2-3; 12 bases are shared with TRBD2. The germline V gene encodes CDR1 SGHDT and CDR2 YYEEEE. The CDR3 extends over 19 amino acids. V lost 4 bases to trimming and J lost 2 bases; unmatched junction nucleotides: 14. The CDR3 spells CASSSRRLAGVGITDTQYF. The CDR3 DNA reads TGTGCCAGCAGCAGCCGACGACTAGCGGGGGTGGGGATCACAGATACGCAGTATTTT.

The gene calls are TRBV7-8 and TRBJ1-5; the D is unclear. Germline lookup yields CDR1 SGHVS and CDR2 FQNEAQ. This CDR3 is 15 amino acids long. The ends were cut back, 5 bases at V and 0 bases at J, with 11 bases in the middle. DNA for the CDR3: TGTGCCAGCAGCCCAAGGACGTATAGCAATCAGCCCCAGCATTTT. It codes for CASSPRTYSNQPQHF.

The DNA for the CDR3 is TGTGCCAGCAGTTCGTCGACGGGGTGGGACACCGGGGAGCTGTTTTTT. It codes for CASSSSTGWDTGELFF. The V call is TRBV28, the J call TRBJ2-2; TRBD2 might be the D (5 bases). The V end lost 4 bases, the J end lost 3 bases, and 15 bases lay between the germline ends. CDR1 MDHEN and CDR2 SYDVKM come from the germline V gene. The CDR3 contains 16 residues.

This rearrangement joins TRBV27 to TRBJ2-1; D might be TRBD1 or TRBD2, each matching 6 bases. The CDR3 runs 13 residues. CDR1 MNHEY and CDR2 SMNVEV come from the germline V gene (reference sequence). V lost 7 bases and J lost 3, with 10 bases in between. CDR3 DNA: TGTGCCAGCATGCGGGACAACTACAATGAGCAGTTCTTC. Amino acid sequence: CASMRDNYNEQFF.

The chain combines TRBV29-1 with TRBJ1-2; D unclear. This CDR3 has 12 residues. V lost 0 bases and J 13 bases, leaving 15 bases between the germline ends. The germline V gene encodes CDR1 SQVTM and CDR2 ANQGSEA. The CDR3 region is CSVEDLAPSGTF. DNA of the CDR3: TGCAGCGTTGAAGATCTCGCGCCCAGTGGCACCTTC.

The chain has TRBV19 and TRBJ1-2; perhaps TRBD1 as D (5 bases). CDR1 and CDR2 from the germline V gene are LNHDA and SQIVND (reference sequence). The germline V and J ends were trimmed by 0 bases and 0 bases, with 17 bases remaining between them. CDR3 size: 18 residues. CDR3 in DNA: TGTGCCAGTAGTATAGATCCCCAGGGCCAACTTCCTAACTATGGCTACACCTTC. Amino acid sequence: CASSIDPQGQLPNYGYTF.

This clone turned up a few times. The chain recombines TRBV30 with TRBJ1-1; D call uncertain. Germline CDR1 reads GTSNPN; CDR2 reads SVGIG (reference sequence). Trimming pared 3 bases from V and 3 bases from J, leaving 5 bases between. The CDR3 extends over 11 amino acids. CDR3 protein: CAWRRDTEAFF. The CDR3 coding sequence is TGTGCCTGGAGGAGGGACACTGAAGCTTTCTTT.